The sequence of this T cell receptor (beta chain) was determined in a study of CD8+ T cells in alopecia areata. The CDR3 totals 15 residues. CDR1 and CDR2 from the germline V gene are SGHTA and FQGNSA. The J segment lost 4 bases and the V segment lost 2 bases, leaving 8 bases of the junction unmatched. Extraction and reverse transcription of RNA yielded cDNA as the sequencing template. Clones were read by immunoSEQ multiplex PCR, and TCRdb kept only the in-frame ones, dropping some. This table has roughly 120,000 clones, roughly two fifths appearing once. The rearrangement links TRBV7-2 to TRBJ2-7; TRBD1 matches 7 bases. The sequence derives from a human donor with alopecia areata. Source material: CD4+ T cells sorted from blood. The CDR3 DNA is TGTGCCAGCAGCTTAAGGTGGTCAGGGGGATACGAGCAGTACTTC. It is translated as CASSLRWSGGYEQYF.